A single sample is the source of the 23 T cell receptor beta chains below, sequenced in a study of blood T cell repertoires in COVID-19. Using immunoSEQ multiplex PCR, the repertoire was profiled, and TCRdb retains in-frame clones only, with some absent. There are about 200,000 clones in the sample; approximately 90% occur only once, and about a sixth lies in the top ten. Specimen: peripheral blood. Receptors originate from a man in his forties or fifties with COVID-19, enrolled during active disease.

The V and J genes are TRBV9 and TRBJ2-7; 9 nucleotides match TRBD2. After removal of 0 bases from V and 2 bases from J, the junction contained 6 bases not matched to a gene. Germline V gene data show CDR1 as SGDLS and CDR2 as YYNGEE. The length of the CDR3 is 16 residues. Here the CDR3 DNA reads TGTGCCAGCAGCGTAGGCGGCGGGGGGGGACCCTACGAGCAGTACTTC. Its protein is CASSVGGGGGPYEQYF.

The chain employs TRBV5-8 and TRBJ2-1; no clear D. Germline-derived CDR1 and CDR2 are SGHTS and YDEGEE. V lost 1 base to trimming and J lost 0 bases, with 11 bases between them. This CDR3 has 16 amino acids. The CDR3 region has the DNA TGTGCCAGCAGCTTGAGTGCGGTATCCTCCTACAATGAGCAGTTCTTC. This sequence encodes CASSLSAVSSYNEQFF.

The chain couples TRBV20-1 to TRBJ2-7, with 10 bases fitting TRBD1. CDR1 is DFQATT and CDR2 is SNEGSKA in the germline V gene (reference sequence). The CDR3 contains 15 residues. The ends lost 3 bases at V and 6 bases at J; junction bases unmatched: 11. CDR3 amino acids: CSASSTGTGAAEQYF. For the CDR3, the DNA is TGCAGTGCTAGTAGCACCGGGACAGGGGCAGCCGAGCAGTACTTC.

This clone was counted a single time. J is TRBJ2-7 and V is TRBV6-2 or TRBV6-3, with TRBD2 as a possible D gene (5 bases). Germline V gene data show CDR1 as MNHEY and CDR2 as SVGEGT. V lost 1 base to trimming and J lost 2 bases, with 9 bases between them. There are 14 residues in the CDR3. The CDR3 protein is CASSYLARPYEQYF. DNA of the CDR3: TGTGCCAGCAGTTACTTAGCGAGACCCTACGAGCAGTACTTC.

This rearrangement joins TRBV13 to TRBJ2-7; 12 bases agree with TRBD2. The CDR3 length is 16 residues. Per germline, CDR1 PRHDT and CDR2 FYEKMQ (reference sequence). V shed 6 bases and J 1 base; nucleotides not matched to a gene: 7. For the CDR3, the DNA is TGTGCCAGCAGACTTCTAGCGGGGGGGAGATCCTACGAGCAGTACTTC. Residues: CASRLLAGGRSYEQYF.

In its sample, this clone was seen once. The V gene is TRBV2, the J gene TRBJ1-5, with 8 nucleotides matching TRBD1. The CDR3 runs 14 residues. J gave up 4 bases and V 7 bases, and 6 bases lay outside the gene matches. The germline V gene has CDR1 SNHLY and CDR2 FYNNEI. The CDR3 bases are TGTGCCAGCAAGGGACAGGTACAAAATCAGCCCCAGCATTTT. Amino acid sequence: CASKGQVQNQPQHF.

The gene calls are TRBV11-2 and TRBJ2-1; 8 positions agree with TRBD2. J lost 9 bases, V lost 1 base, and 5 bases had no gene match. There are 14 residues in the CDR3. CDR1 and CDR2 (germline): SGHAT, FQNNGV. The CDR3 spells CASSLAAGAVEQFF. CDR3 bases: TGTGCCAGCAGCTTAGCAGCGGGAGCTGTTGAGCAGTTCTTC.

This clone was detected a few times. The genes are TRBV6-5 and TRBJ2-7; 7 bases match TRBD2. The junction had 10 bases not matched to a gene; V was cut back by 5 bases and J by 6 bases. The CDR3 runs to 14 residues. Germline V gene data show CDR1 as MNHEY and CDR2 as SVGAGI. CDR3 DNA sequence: TGTGCCAGCAGTCCGGGACTACTTATCTTCGAGCAGTACTTC. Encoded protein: CASSPGLLIFEQYF.

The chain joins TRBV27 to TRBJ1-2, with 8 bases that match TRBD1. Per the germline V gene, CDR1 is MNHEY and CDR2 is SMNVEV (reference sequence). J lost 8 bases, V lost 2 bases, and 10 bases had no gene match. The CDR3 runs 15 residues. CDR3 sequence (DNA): TGTGCCAGCAGTTTAGTTCCTGGGACAGGCGGCGGCTACACCTTC. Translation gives CASSLVPGTGGGYTF.

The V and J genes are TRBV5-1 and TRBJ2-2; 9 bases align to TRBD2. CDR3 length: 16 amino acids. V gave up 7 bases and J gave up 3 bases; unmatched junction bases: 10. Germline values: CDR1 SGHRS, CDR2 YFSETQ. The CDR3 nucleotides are TGCGCCAGCGGAGGTAGCGGGGGATCACACACCGGGGAGCTGTTTTTT. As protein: CASGGSGGSHTGELFF.

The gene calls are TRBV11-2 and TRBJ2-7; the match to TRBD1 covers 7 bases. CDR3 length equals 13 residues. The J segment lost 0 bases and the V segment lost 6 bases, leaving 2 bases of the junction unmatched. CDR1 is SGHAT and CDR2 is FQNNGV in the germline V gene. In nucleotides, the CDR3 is TGTGCCAGCAGGACAGGGAACTCCTACGAGCAGTACTTC. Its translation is CASRTGNSYEQYF.

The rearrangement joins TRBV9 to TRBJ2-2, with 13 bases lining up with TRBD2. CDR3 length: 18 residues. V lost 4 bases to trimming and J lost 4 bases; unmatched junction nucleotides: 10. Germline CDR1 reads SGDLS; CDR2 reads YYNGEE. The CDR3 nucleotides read TGTGCCAGCAGCCCGAGACTAGCGGGAGGATTGGTCACCGGGGAGCTGTTTTTT. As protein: CASSPRLAGGLVTGELFF.

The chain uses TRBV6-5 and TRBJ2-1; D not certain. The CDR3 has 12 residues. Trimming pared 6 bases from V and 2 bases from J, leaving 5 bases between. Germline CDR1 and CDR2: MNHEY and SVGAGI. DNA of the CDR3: TGTGCCAGCAGGGGCACCTACAATGAGCAGTTCTTC. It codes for CASRGTYNEQFF.

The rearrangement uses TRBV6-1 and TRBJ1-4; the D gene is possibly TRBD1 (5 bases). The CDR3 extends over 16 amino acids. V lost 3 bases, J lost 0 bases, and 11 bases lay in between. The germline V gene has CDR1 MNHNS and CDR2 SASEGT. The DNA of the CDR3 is TGTGCCAGCAGTGATCACAGGAAGGCAACTAATGAAAAACTGTTTTTT. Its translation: CASSDHRKATNEKLFF.

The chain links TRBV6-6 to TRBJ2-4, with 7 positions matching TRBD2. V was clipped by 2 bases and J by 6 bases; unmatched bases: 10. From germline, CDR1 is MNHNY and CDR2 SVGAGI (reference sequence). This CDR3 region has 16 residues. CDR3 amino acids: CASSYRTGGTRNIQYF. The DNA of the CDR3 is TGTGCCAGCAGTTACCGAACGGGGGGAACGCGAAACATTCAGTACTTC.

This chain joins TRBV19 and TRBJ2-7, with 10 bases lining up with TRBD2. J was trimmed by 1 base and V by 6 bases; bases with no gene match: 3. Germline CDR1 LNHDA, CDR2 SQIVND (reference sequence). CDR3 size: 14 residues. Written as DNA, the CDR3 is TGTGCCAGTAGAGCTAGCGGGAGTTCCTACGAGCAGTACTTC. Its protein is CASRASGSSYEQYF.

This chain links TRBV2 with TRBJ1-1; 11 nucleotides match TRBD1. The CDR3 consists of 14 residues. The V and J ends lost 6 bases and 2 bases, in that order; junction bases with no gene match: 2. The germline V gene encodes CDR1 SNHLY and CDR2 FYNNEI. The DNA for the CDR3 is TGTGCCAGCAGCCGGACAGGGGGCAACACTGAAGCTTTCTTT. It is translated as CASSRTGGNTEAFF. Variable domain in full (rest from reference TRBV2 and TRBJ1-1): EPEVTQTPSHQVTQMGQEVILRCVPISNHLYFYWYRQILGQKVEFLVSFYNNEISEKSEIFDDQFSVERPDGSNFTLKIRSTKLEDSAMYFCASSRTGGNTEAFFGQGTRLTVV.

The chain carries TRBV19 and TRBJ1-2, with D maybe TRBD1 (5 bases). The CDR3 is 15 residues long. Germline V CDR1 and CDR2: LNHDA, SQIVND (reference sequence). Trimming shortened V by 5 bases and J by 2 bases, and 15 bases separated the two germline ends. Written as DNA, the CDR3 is TGTGCCAGTAGTCCCGGAGGAGGGGAGAACTATGGCTACACCTTC. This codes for CASSPGGGENYGYTF.

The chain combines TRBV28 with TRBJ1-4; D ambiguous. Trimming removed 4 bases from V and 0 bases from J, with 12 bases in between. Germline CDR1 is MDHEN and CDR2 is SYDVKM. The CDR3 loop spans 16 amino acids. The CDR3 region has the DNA TGTGCCAGCAGTTCACACAAAATCACAACTAATGAAAAACTGTTTTTT. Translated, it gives CASSSHKITTNEKLFF. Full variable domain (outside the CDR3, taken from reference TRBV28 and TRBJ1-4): DVKVTQSSRYLVKRTGEKVFLECVQDMDHENMFWYRQDPGLGLRLIYFSYDVKMKEKGDIPEGYSVSREKKERFSLILESASTNQTSMYLCASSSHKITTNEKLFFGSGTQLSVL.

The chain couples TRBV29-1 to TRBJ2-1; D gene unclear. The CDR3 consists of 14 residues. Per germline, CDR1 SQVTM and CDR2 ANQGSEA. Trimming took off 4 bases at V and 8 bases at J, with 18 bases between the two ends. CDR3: CSVATLVMHDEQFF. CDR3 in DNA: TGCAGCGTTGCCACTCTCGTAATGCACGATGAGCAGTTCTTC.

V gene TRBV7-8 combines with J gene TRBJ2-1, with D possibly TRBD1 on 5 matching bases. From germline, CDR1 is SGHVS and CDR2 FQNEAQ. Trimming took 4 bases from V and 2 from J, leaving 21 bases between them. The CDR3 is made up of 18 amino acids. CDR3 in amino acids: CASSSPFREKLPYNEQFF. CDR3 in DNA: TGTGCCAGCAGCTCCCCTTTCAGGGAAAAGTTACCCTACAATGAGCAGTTCTTC.

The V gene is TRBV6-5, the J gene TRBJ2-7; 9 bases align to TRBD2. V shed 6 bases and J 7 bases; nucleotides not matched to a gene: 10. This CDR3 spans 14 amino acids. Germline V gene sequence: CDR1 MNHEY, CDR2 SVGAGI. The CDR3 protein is CASRKPGLAGEQYF. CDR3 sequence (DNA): TGTGCCAGCAGAAAACCGGGACTAGCTGGGGAGCAGTACTTC.

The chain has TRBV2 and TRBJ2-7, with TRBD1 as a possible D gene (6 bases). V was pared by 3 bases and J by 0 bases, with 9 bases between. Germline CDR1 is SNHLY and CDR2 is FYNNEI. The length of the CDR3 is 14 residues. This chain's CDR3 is CASSDQGSSYEQYF. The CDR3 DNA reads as TGTGCCAGCAGTGATCAGGGGAGCTCCTACGAGCAGTACTTC.